The clone carrying this T cell receptor beta chain has at least ten counts. The antigen is not known. Per germline, CDR1 MDHEN and CDR2 SYDVKM. This CDR3 has 13 amino acids. Trimming shortened V by 1 base and J by 6 bases, and 9 bases separated the two germline ends. TCRdb re-called the reads with MiXCR, one entry per CDR3 protein. The table records approximately 250,000 distinct CDR3 sequences, roughly 22% of them present only once. The sample originates from a study of T cell repertoires in cytomegalovirus infection. Broader study findings: It was HLA-C-restricted CMV-specific TCR beta clonotypes that dominated the response ex vivo.

The TCR was taken from a human donor in good health (CMV status not recorded). Some clones in this sample may be carry-over from other donors' samples. The V and J genes are TRBV28 and TRBJ1-2; D is perhaps TRBD1 (5 bases). The sequenced sample consisted of CD8+ T cells from PBMCs. In DNA, the CDR3 is TGTGCCAGCAGTTTATCAGGGTGGGATGGCTACACCTTC. Its protein is CASSLSGWDGYTF.